The 3 T cell receptor beta chains in this list originate from one sample, sequenced in a study of blood T cell repertoires in COVID-19. Sequenced by immunoSEQ multiplex PCR; TCRdb stores in-frame clones only, minus some. The sample has 120,000 to 150,000 clones, 70% to 90% seen once. Sequences were obtained from peripheral blood. The receptors stem from a man aged 50 to 60 with acute or convalescent COVID-19.

The chain carries TRBV3-1 (or the pseudogene TRBV3-2) and TRBJ2-7, with TRBD1 identical over 8 bases. Germline-derived CDR1 and CDR2 are LGHDT and YNNKEL (reference sequence). Unmatched junction bases numbered 7, after V lost 5 bases and J lost 4 bases. The CDR3 length is 14 residues. This CDR3 is CASSMRTGFYEQYF. In DNA, the CDR3 is TGTGCCAGCAGCATGAGGACAGGGTTTTACGAGCAGTACTTC.

This chain links TRBV27 with TRBJ1-3, with a weak D call TRBD1 (5 bases). Looked up from germline, CDR1 is MNHEY and CDR2 is SMNVEV (reference sequence). CDR3 length: 14 residues. Trimming pared 3 bases from V and 2 bases from J, leaving 8 bases between. CDR3 residues: CASSLGPPGNTIYF. DNA for the CDR3: TGTGCCAGCAGTTTGGGGCCTCCTGGAAACACCATATATTTT.

This chain connects TRBV5-5 to TRBJ2-7; 9 nucleotides match TRBD1. Germline values: CDR1 SGHKS, CDR2 YYEKEE (reference sequence). J gave up 6 bases and V 4 bases, and 5 bases lay outside the gene matches. The CDR3 has 13 amino acids. The CDR3 nucleotides read TGTGCCAGCAGCGGACAGGGGAAACGCGAGCAGTACTTC. This translates into CASSGQGKREQYF.